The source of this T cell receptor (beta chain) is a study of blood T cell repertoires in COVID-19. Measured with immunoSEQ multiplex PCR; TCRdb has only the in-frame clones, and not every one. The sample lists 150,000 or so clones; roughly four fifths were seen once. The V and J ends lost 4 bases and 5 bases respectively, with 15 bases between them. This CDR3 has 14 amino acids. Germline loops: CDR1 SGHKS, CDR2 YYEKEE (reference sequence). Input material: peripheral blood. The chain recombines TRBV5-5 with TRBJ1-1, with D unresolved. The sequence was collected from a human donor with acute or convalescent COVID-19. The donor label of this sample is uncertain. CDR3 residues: CASSIPGRGTEAFF. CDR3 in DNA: TGTGCCAGCAGCATCCCGGGAAGAGGTACTGAAGCTTTCTTT.